A single TCR beta chain is shown here with its context. Alongside a J-beta primer mix, a sample-barcoded 5' primer served in a second PCR lasting about 6 to 11 cycles. No fewer than 2.5 million CDR3-containing paired-end reads came from each sample. TCRdb itself ran the 5' RACE reads through MiXCR, one entry per CDR3 protein. The data contain roughly 1.5 million distinct CDR3 sequences, roughly two fifths of them singletons. These data come from a study of blood T cells in healthy people across ages. Whole-study context: Capture via template switching afforded approximately one barcoded beta molecule per two T cells.

Isolation of PBMCs gave at least 6 million cells per sample. V was trimmed by 5 bases and J by 4 bases, leaving 12 bases between them. This CDR3 contains 14 residues. CDR1 and CDR2 (germline): ENHRY, SYGVKD. This TCR was recovered from a young woman in good health. Material for sequencing was blood. The rearrangement links TRBV10-3 to TRBJ1-5, with D possibly TRBD1 on 6 matching bases. CDR3 sequence (DNA): TGTGCCATCAGTCGGACAGATCAGAATCAGCCCCAGCATTTT. Translated: CAISRTDQNQPQHF.